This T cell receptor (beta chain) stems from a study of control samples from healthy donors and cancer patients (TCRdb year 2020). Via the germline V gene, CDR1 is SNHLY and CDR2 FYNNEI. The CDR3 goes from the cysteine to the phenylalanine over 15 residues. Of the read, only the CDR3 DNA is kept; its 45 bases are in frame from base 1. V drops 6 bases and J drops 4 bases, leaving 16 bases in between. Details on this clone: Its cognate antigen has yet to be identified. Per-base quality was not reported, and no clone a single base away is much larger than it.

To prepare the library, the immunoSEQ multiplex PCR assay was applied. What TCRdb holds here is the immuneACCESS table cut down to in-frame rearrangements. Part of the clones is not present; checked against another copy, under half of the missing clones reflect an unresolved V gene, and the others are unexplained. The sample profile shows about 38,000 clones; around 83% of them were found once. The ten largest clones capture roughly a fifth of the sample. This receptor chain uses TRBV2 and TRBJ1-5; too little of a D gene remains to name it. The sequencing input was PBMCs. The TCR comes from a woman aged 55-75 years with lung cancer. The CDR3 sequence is CASSLQGRQNQPQHF. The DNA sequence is TGTGCCAGCAGCCTGCAAGGACGTCAGAATCAGCCCCAGCATTTT.